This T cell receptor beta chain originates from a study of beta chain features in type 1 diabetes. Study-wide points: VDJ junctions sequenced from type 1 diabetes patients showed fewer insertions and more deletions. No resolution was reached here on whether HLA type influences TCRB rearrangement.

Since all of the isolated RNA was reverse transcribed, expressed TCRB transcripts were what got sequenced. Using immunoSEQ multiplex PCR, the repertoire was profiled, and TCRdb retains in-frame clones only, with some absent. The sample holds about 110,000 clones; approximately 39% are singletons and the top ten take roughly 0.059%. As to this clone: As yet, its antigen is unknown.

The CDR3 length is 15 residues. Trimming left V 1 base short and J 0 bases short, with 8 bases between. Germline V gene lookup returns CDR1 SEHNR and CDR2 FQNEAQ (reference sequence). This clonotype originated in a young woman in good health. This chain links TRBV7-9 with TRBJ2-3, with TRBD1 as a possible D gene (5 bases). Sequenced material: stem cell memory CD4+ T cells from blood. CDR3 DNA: TGTGCCAGCAGCTTAGTCAGGGCTAGCACAGATACGCAGTATTTT. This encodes CASSLVRASTDTQYF.